The clone carrying this TCR beta chain was seen more than once but under ten times. The antigen is undetermined. The data stem from a study of blood T cells in healthy people across ages. A J-beta primer mix and a sample-barcoded 5' primer were used in a second PCR of about 7 to 12 cycles. Each of the samples gave a minimum of 2.5 million paired-end reads that contained CDR3. TCRdb itself ran the 5' RACE reads through MiXCR, one entry per CDR3 protein. The repertoire includes some 700,000 distinct CDR3 sequences, roughly 20% of them detected once, and less than 25% sits in the top ten. Trimming took 6 bases from V and 4 from J; bases not matched to a gene: 21. This CDR3 comprises 21 residues. Germline CDR1 reads SNHLY; CDR2 reads FYNNEI. Study-level results: For the donors, CMV status was unknown and possibly confounded expanded clonotype changes. Diversity of TCR beta per million T cells declined in a roughly linear way with age.

The rearrangement links TRBV2 to TRBJ2-3; 14 bases agree with TRBD2. Source material: blood. This sequence was found in a man aged 65 to 85 in good health. CDR3 region: CASRFYPGEWRLAGGPDTQYF. The CDR3 region has the DNA TGTGCCAGCAGGTTCTACCCAGGGGAATGGCGACTAGCGGGAGGGCCAGATACGCAGTATTTT.